The rows below give T cell receptor beta chains drawn from one sample of a study of regulatory T cells in long-lasting Graves disease. A single record per CDR3 protein comes from TCRdb applying MiXCR to the multiplex PCR reads. In the table there are over 350,000 distinct CDR3 sequences, roughly 15% of which are singletons. Separately, the same data were catalogued under a study of T cells in Graves' hyperthyroidism and ophthalmopathy.

This specimen was peripheral blood mononuclear cells (PBMCs), taken at new diagnosis, from a patient treated with antithyroid drugs. The receptors were gathered from a woman in her forties or fifties with Graves disease. Both conserved end residues are part of each CDR3. The order of the fields is D gene, V gene, clone size, J gene, CDR3 DNA, CDR3 protein. D genes are given only for firm matches. A clone size is listed for some rows: how often the clone was seen (once, few, many), or a class if it is expanded.

>TRBD2|TRBV2|many|TRBJ2-7
TGTGCCAGCAGCAGGGCGGGACTAGCGGGACCCTACGAGCAGTACTTC
CASSRAGLAGPYEQYF
>-|TRBV3-1|many|TRBJ2-7
TGTGCCAGCAGCCACCCCGGACGGGCATACGAGCAGTACTTC
CASSHPGRAYEQYF
>-|TRBV7-8|-|TRBJ1-6
TGTGCCAGCAGCTTAGCGGGTTTAAACAGCCCCCTCGCGAATTCACCCCTCCACTTT
CASSLAGLNSPLANSPLHF
>TRBD1|TRBV2|many|TRBJ2-5
TGTGCCAGCACAGGGGGCGAGGTCCAAGAGACCCAGTACTTC
CASTGGEVQETQYF
>TRBD1|TRBV13|few|TRBJ2-5
TGTGCCAGCAGCCGAATAGGACAGGTCGAAGAGACCCAGTACTTC
CASSRIGQVEETQYF
>-|TRBV27|many|TRBJ1-1
TGTGCCAGCAGTTTATGGGGACCCGGTGGGGGTTCAGCCGTTGAAGCTTTCTTT
CASSLWGPGGGSAVEAFF
>-|TRBV11-2|many|TRBJ2-7
TGTGCCAGCAGCAAAACCGGGATCGCCTACGAGCAGTACTTC
CASSKTGIAYEQYF
>-|TRBV2|few|TRBJ2-1
TGTGCCAGCAGTGTTGGGACCTACAATGAGCAGTTCTTC
CASSVGTYNEQFF
>-|TRBV20-1|-|TRBJ2-7
TGCAGTGCTAGAGATGTCGGGCAATCCTACGAGCAGTACTTC
CSARDVGQSYEQYF
>TRBD1|TRBV12-5|many|TRBJ1-1
TGTGCTAGTGGTTTGGGGCAGGGGGCCAGTACTGAAGCTTTCTTT
CASGLGQGASTEAFF
>TRBD1|TRBV19|few|TRBJ1-5
TGTGCCAGTAGTATAGGCGCTGGGGACAGGTACAATCAGCCCCAGCATTTT
CASSIGAGDRYNQPQHF
>TRBD1|TRBV20-1|few|TRBJ2-5
TGCAGTGCTTATAGGACAGGAGGAGTGAGTTGGGAGACCCAGTACTTC
CSAYRTGGVSWETQYF
>TRBD2|TRBV5-1|-|TRBJ2-3
TGCGCCAGCAGCGCCCAGCTAGCGGGAGGGCCGCATACGCAGTATTTT
CASSAQLAGGPHTQYF
>-|TRBV30|few|TRBJ2-7
TGTGCCTGGACCCTGGGTGGGGCGTACGAGCAGTACTTC
CAWTLGGAYEQYF
>-|TRBV20-1|few|TRBJ2-4
TGCAGTGCTAGGACGGGACTAGCCAAAAACATTCAGTACTTC
CSARTGLAKNIQYF
>-|TRBV5-1|-|TRBJ2-5
TGCGCCAGCAGCTTGACCGGACGGAACCAAGAGACCCAGTACTTC
CASSLTGRNQETQYF
>TRBD1|TRBV9|few|TRBJ1-1
TGTGCCAGCAGCGCGACAGGGGGTGAAGGGACTGAAGCTTTCTTT
CASSATGGEGTEAFF
>TRBD2|TRBV7-2|few|TRBJ2-7
TGTGCCAGCAGGGGAACCGGGACTAGCGGGACTACTCGAACCTACGAGCAGTACTTC
CASRGTGTSGTTRTYEQYF
>TRBD1|TRBV5-1|many|TRBJ2-7
TGTGCCAGCAGTGGGGACAGGGCCTACGAGCAGTACTTC
CASSGDRAYEQYF
>-|TRBV20-1|many|TRBJ1-1
TGCAGTGCTAGAGACCTAATAGTTTGGAACACTGAAGCTTTCTTT
CSARDLIVWNTEAFF
>TRBD1|TRBV10-3|-|TRBJ1-2
TGTGCCATCAGCCTGACAGGGTTTGTAGACTATGGCTACACCTTC
CAISLTGFVDYGYTF
>TRBD1|TRBV2|few|TRBJ1-6
TGTGCCAGCAGTGGGACAGGGGCAGATTATAATTCACCCCTCCACTTT
CASSGTGADYNSPLHF
>TRBD2|TRBV19|many|TRBJ2-1
TGTGCCTCAAGACTAGCGGGAGGGCTTGGCAATGAGCAGTTCTTC
CASRLAGGLGNEQFF
>TRBD1|TRBV5-6|few|TRBJ2-4
TGTGCCAGCAGCCCCGTTAAACAGGGGGTTGGAAACATTCAGTACTTC
CASSPVKQGVGNIQYF
>TRBD1|TRBV28|few|TRBJ1-5
TGTGCCAGCAGTTCCTCTGGACAGGGGCAAAAGCCCCAGCATTTT
CASSSSGQGQKPQHF
>TRBD2|TRBV7-3|many|TRBJ2-3
TGTGCCAGCAGCTTTAGCGGGACTGGGGCAGATACGCAGTATTTT
CASSFSGTGADTQYF
>-|TRBV7-9|few|TRBJ2-7
TGTGCCAGCAGCTCCACAGGGCCCGGGCTCTACGAGCAGTACTTC
CASSSTGPGLYEQYF
>-|TRBV10-3|-|TRBJ2-7
TGTGCCATCAGTGATGGTAGTAGTGGCGACGAGCAGTACTTC
CAISDGSSGDEQYF
>-|TRBV28|many|TRBJ2-7
TGTGCCAGCAGTTTAGGAAACAGAGAACACTACGAGCAGTACTTC
CASSLGNREHYEQYF
>TRBD2|TRBV19|many|TRBJ2-1
TGTGCCAGTAGTATCTTGAGCGGGATCTACAATGAGCAGTTCTTC
CASSILSGIYNEQFF
>-|TRBV27|many|TRBJ2-3
TGTGCCAGCAGTTCCCCGGGGACGGGAGATACGCAGTATTTT
CASSSPGTGDTQYF
>-|TRBV6-1|many|TRBJ1-4
TGTGCCAGCAGACGTGACCGGGAGGGTGAAAAACTGTTTTTT
CASRRDREGEKLFF
>-|TRBV29-1|many|TRBJ2-5
TGCAGCATCCCCATGTGGGAGACCCAGTACTTC
CSIPMWETQYF